This TCR beta chain comes out of a study of OX40 agonist ivuxolimab in advanced cancers. Broader study findings: Normalized T-cell clonal expansion was also low in some nonresponders.

TCRdb's copy holds only in-frame clones and misses some; the assay was immunoSEQ multiplex PCR. The data show some 98,000 clones, around 83% seen once. Germline CDR1 and CDR2: ENHRY and SYGVKD. The CDR3 has 18 amino acids. V dropped 0 bases and J dropped 4; count of bases not matched to a gene: 11. A word on this clone: Its antigen remains unknown.

The chain links TRBV10-3 to TRBJ1-2, with TRBD1 matching 10 bases. The sample in question was CD4+ or CD8+ T cells sorted from blood, obtained in a trial of the OX40 agonist ivuxolimab. The TCR sequence derives from an adult with an advanced solid tumor such as melanoma, head and neck, liver or kidney cancer. CDR3 region: CAISESGVRDRGLYGYTF. The CDR3 DNA follows: TGTGCCATCAGTGAGTCTGGCGTGCGGGACAGGGGACTCTATGGCTACACCTTC.